The next 29 T cell receptor beta chains were all read from a single sample in a study of post-analysis software for immune sequencing data. cDNA libraries of TCR beta carried unique molecular identifiers. TCRdb ran MiXCR on the PCR reads and lists one entry per CDR3 protein. This sample carries about 430,000 distinct CDR3 sequences, less than 40% of them seen once, and the ten largest clones take around 8%. Their antigens are not known. Notes on the study in general: In patients, four to six TRBV segments were more frequent than in controls, with TRBV5-6, TRBV5-1 and TRBV20-1 among them.

Material for sequencing was blood. The receptors stem from a girl aged 2 to 10 with multiple sclerosis.

This chain links TRBV3-1 with TRBJ1-5; TRBD1 is a possible D gene (5 bases). Germline V gene lookup returns CDR1 LGHDT and CDR2 YNNKEL (reference sequence). V lost 3 bases and J lost 2, with 5 bases in between. CDR3 length: 13 residues. CDR3 region: CASSQTGNQPQHF. CDR3 in DNA: TGTGCCAGCAGCCAGACAGGCAATCAGCCCCAGCATTTT.

In its sample, this clonotype was seen a few times. The rearrangement uses TRBV6-5 and TRBJ2-4; TRBD2 matches at 10 bases. The V gene's germline CDR1 is MNHEY and CDR2 SVGAGI. J was trimmed by 3 bases and V by 7 bases; bases with no gene match: 9. The CDR3 sequence is 16 residues long. CDR3 sequence: CASTATWTSGKNIQYF. CDR3 nucleotide sequence: TGTGCCAGCACCGCTACTTGGACTAGCGGCAAAAACATTCAGTACTTC.

Only a few counts were recorded for this clonotype. This sequence joins TRBV5-1 and TRBJ2-3, with a tentative D call TRBD2 (5 bases). Germline CDR1 reads SGHRS; CDR2 reads YFSETQ. The length of the CDR3 is 13 residues. Trimming took off 3 bases at V and 9 bases at J, with 14 bases between the two ends. The CDR3 DNA reads as TGCGCCAGCAGCTCGGAAGCGAGGGAGACGCAGTATTTT. Translated, it gives CASSSEARETQYF.

The V and J genes are TRBV28 and TRBJ2-3, with D uncertain. V lost 5 bases to trimming and J lost 5 bases, with 14 bases between them. The CDR3 extends over 14 amino acids. Germline-derived CDR1 and CDR2 are MDHEN and SYDVKM. The CDR3 DNA reads TGTGCCAGCAGTGTAGGCTCAAACGAAGATACGCAGTATTTT. Residues: CASSVGSNEDTQYF.

This clonotype occurred a few times. The chain combines TRBV5-1 with TRBJ2-1, with a weak D call TRBD2 (7 bases). Per the germline V gene, CDR1 is SGHRS and CDR2 is YFSETQ. Trimming removed 0 bases at V and 4 bases at J, with 14 bases between. This CDR3 contains 16 residues. This CDR3 reads CASSLDKGGGYNEQFF. The CDR3, as DNA: TGCGCCAGCAGCTTGGACAAGGGGGGGGGATACAATGAGCAGTTCTTC.

As for this clonotype: One junction end does not reproduce the germline sequence, and a read error may be involved. The chain carries TRBV5-1 and TRBJ2-3, with D perhaps being TRBD1 or TRBD2 (5 bases each). The germline gives CDR1 SGHRS, CDR2 YFSETQ. The CDR3 totals 14 residues. The CDR3 nucleotides read TGCGCCAGCACCCCGGGGCTCAGCACAGATGCGCAGTATTTT. Its translation is CASTPGLSTDAQYF. The complete variable domain, with remaining parts taken from reference TRBV5-1 and TRBJ2-3, reads KAGVTQTPRYLIKTRGQQVTLSCSPISGHRSVSWYQQTPGQGLQFLFEYFSETQRNKGNFPGRFSGRQFSNSRSEMNVSTLELGDSALYLCASTPGLSTDAQYFGPGTRLTVL.

In DNA, the CDR3 is TGCGCCAGCAGCCGAGACAGGGGAGGGGGCGAGCAGTACTTC. Translated: CASSRDRGGGEQYF. The rearrangement uses TRBV5-1 and TRBJ2-4; D is perhaps TRBD1 (8 bases). The end of the DNA fits TRBJ2-7 better, so the J call may be wrong. The length of the CDR3 is 14 residues. Germline V lookup: CDR1 SGHRS, CDR2 YFSETQ.

The chain carries TRBV5-6 and TRBJ2-7, with 8 bases aligning to TRBD1. The CDR3 runs to 15 residues. The germline V gene has CDR1 SGHDT and CDR2 YYEEEE. J was trimmed by 5 bases and V by 0 bases; bases with no gene match: 7. CDR3 in DNA: TGTGCCAGCAGCTTGGCAGGACAGGGAGTCGACGAGCAGTACTTC. Protein sequence: CASSLAGQGVDEQYF.

This clonotype was seen a handful of times. The chain has TRBV20-1 and TRBJ2-1, with D uncertain. The CDR3 is 14 residues long. CDR1 and CDR2 from the germline V gene are DFQATT and SNEGSKA (reference sequence). V shed 1 base and J shed 1 base, with 8 bases lying between them. The CDR3 is CSARGVESYNEQFF. The CDR3 DNA sequence: TGCAGTGCTAGAGGTGTGGAGTCCTACAATGAGCAGTTCTTC.

This clonotype occurred a few times. The rearrangement links TRBV28 to TRBJ1-2, with 7 bases matching TRBD1. The V gene end was trimmed by 5 bases and the J gene end by 5 bases; junction bases not matched to a gene: 2. This CDR3 contains 12 residues. The germline V gene encodes CDR1 MDHEN and CDR2 SYDVKM. The CDR3 loop reads CASSDRAYGYTF. In nucleotides, the CDR3 is TGTGCCAGCAGTGACAGGGCATATGGCTACACCTTC.

This clonotype occurred once. The rearrangement joins TRBV7-2 to TRBJ2-3; D remains unclear. Germline V lookup: CDR1 SGHTA, CDR2 FQGNSA. V gave up 1 base and J gave up 1 base, with 15 bases separating them. This CDR3 spans 17 amino acids. CDR3 sequence: CASSLDRASPGTDTQYF. DNA of the CDR3: TGTGCCAGCAGCTTAGACCGAGCCTCTCCCGGCACAGATACGCAGTATTTT.

In its sample, this clonotype was seen a few times. The J gene is TRBJ2-3, the V gene TRBV20-1; possibly TRBD2 for D (6 bases). CDR3 length: 14 amino acids. Looked up from germline, CDR1 is DFQATT and CDR2 is SNEGSKA (reference sequence). Deletions cut 3 bases from V and 6 bases from J, with 16 bases between. This CDR3 reads CSARTEGVGDTQYF. DNA of the CDR3: TGCAGTGCTAGGACGGAGGGAGTCGGGGATACGCAGTATTTT.

This chain links TRBV27 with TRBJ1-5; D uncertain. V lost 6 bases to trimming and J lost 0 bases, with 3 bases between them. The CDR3 has 12 residues. From germline, CDR1 is MNHEY and CDR2 SMNVEV (reference sequence). The CDR3 sequence is CASSPSNQPQHF. In nucleotides, the CDR3 is TGTGCCAGCAGCCCTAGCAATCAGCCCCAGCATTTT.

This clonotype has a handful of counts. J is TRBJ1-5 and V is TRBV13; D perhaps matches TRBD1 (5 bases). CDR3 length equals 13 residues. V was cut by 6 bases and J by 7 bases, with 13 bases left in between. Germline V gene lookup returns CDR1 PRHDT and CDR2 FYEKMQ (reference sequence). CDR3 amino acids: CASSLRGDQPQHF. The CDR3 nucleotides are TGTGCCAGCAGTCTGCGGGGCGACCAGCCCCAGCATTTT.

This clonotype occurred many times. The chain couples TRBV7-9 to TRBJ1-2, with D perhaps matching TRBD1 (6 bases). V was shortened by 1 base and J by 2 bases, with 11 bases between the two germline ends. This CDR3 comprises 15 residues. From germline, CDR1 is SEHNR and CDR2 FQNEAQ (reference sequence). In nucleotides, the CDR3 is TGTGCCAGCAGCTTAGGGCAGGGGACCAACTATGGCTACACCTTC. This encodes CASSLGQGTNYGYTF.

Only a few counts were recorded for this clonotype. The chain is built from TRBV6-6 and TRBJ2-7, with 7 bases that match TRBD1. The germline V gene has CDR1 MNHNY and CDR2 SVGAGI (reference sequence). This CDR3 has 15 amino acids. V was pared by 6 bases and J by 2 bases, with 10 bases of the junction left unmatched. Here the CDR3 reads CASRPTGTEPYEQYF. DNA for the CDR3: TGTGCCAGCAGACCGACCGGGACAGAACCCTACGAGCAGTACTTC.

This clonotype occurred a few times. The V call is TRBV12-3 or TRBV12-4, the J call TRBJ2-1; no reliable D call. The germline V and J ends were trimmed by 4 bases and 9 bases, with 16 bases remaining between them. This CDR3 has 14 amino acids. CDR3 sequence (DNA): TGTGCCAGCAGTTCTTATCTGGGCGTGGGTGAGCAGTTCTTC. This sequence encodes CASSSYLGVGEQFF.

This clonotype was observed once. This chain links TRBV5-1 with TRBJ2-4; D unclear. The length of the CDR3 is 14 residues. The V gene's germline CDR1 is SGHRS and CDR2 YFSETQ. The V end lost 5 bases, the J end lost 0 bases, and 9 bases lay between the germline ends. The CDR3: CASRGDLAKNIQYF. Here the CDR3 DNA reads TGCGCCAGCAGGGGCGATCTAGCCAAAAACATTCAGTACTTC.

The genes are TRBV20-1 and TRBJ2-5; 7 nucleotides match TRBD1. The CDR3 sequence is 14 residues long. V was pared by 3 bases and J by 1 base, with 5 bases of the junction left unmatched. Germline V gene sequence: CDR1 DFQATT, CDR2 SNEGSKA (reference sequence). The CDR3 DNA sequence: TGCAGTGCTAGTCGGGCAGGGGGCCAAGAGACCCAGTACTTC. Its protein product is CSASRAGGQETQYF.

This clonotype was observed a handful of times. V gene TRBV12-3 or TRBV12-4 combines with J gene TRBJ2-7; D is possibly TRBD1 (5 bases). The CDR3 has 17 residues. Trimming took off 6 bases at V and 2 bases at J, with 23 bases between the two ends. The CDR3 sequence: CASSQDFGLGATYEQYF. CDR3 sequence (DNA): TGTGCCAGCAGCCAAGATTTCGGTCTTGGGGCCACCTACGAGCAGTACTTC.

This clonotype was detected a few times. The chain carries TRBV20-1 and TRBJ2-1; 8 bases agree with TRBD2. CDR3 length equals 14 residues. J gave up 6 bases and V 0 bases, and 4 bases lay outside the gene matches. Germline lookup yields CDR1 DFQATT and CDR2 SNEGSKA (reference sequence). The CDR3 DNA reads as TGCAGTGCTAGAGATTTGCGGGGGGCCAATGAGCAGTTCTTC. Translated: CSARDLRGANEQFF.

This clonotype was counted a few times. The chain combines TRBV5-1 with TRBJ2-1, with D possibly TRBD1 on 5 matching bases. CDR1 and CDR2 from the germline V gene are SGHRS and YFSETQ. Trimming pared 0 bases from V and 12 bases from J, leaving 16 bases between. The CDR3 has 14 amino acids. The CDR3 DNA reads as TGCGCCAGCAGCTTGGTCTCAGGGTACGATGGGCAGTTCTTC. It specifies CASSLVSGYDGQFF.

This clonotype has only a few counts. J is TRBJ2-7 and V is TRBV28; perhaps TRBD1 as D (6 bases). The length of the CDR3 is 14 residues. V gave up 8 bases and J gave up 1 base, with 15 bases separating them. Germline lookup yields CDR1 MDHEN and CDR2 SYDVKM. As DNA, the CDR3 is TGTGCCAGCGGCAAGACAGGAAAGTCCTACGAGCAGTACTTC. Protein sequence: CASGKTGKSYEQYF.

To note about this clonotype: At one of its ends the junction is not consistent with the germline gene, which may arise from a read error. V is TRBV7-7 and J is TRBJ2-4, with D hard to call. TRBJ2-7 matches the DNA end more closely, so the J call is doubtful. The CDR3 sequence is 14 residues long. Germline V gives CDR1 SSHAT, CDR2 FNYEAQ (reference sequence). In DNA form, the CDR3 reads TGTGCTAGCAGCTTAGGCGTAAATGATTACGAGCAGTACTTC. Its protein is CASSLGVNDYEQYF.

The chain carries TRBV12-3 or TRBV12-4 and TRBJ1-2, with TRBD1 identical over 7 bases. With V trimmed by 5 bases and J by 2 bases, 8 bases remained unmatched. CDR3 length: 15 amino acids. CDR3: CASSQEDRANYGYTF. CDR3 bases: TGTGCCAGCAGTCAGGAAGACAGGGCAAACTATGGCTACACCTTC.

The chain carries TRBV5-1 and TRBJ2-7, with 7 nucleotides matching TRBD1. The CDR3 is 16 residues long. With 1 base clipped from V and 0 bases from J, the junction kept 7 bases outside the gene matches. Germline V gene lookup returns CDR1 SGHRS and CDR2 YFSETQ. The CDR3 here is CASSLRPQGSSYEQYF. CDR3 sequence (DNA): TGCGCCAGCAGCTTGCGCCCACAGGGGAGCTCCTACGAGCAGTACTTC. Filled out from reference TRBV5-1 and TRBJ2-7, the complete variable domain reads KAGVTQTPRYLIKTRGQQVTLSCSPISGHRSVSWYQQTPGQGLQFLFEYFSETQRNKGNFPGRFSGRQFSNSRSEMNVSTLELGDSALYLCASSLRPQGSSYEQYFGPGTRLTVT.

This clonotype was seen a few times. The chain is built from TRBV5-1 and TRBJ2-1; D unresolved. The CDR3 consists of 14 residues. In germline, CDR1 is SGHRS, CDR2 YFSETQ. The V end lost 2 bases, the J end lost 6 bases, and 12 bases lay between the germline ends. The CDR3 sequence is CASSLTGVLNEQFF. The CDR3, as DNA: TGCGCCAGCAGCTTAACGGGTGTCCTCAATGAGCAGTTCTTC.

This clonotype came up a few times. The chain uses TRBV29-1 and TRBJ2-7, with no clear D. The V gene's germline CDR1 is SQVTM and CDR2 ANQGSEA. This CDR3 spans 13 amino acids. Trimming took 7 bases from V and 0 from J, leaving 13 bases between them. CDR3 DNA sequence: TGCAGCGCGACGGACGGTAGCTCCTACGAGCAGTACTTC. Translated, it gives CSATDGSSYEQYF.

This clonotype was recorded a few times. This chain connects TRBV7-2 to TRBJ2-7; a possible D gene is TRBD2 (5 bases). Germline CDR1 reads SGHTA; CDR2 reads FQGNSA. The CDR3 loop spans 16 amino acids. Trimming pared 5 bases from V and 3 bases from J, leaving 20 bases between. CDR3 protein: CASSPVLDLISYEQYF. The CDR3 bases are TGTGCCAGCAGCCCGGTACTAGACCTGATTAGCTACGAGCAGTACTTC.